This paragraph covers one TCR beta chain sequence. Healthy Caucasians from Russia aged about 6 to 100 served as donors. Alongside a J-beta primer mix, a sample-barcoded 5' primer served in a second PCR lasting about 7 to 12 cycles. TCRdb re-called the 5' RACE reads through MiXCR, storing one row per CDR3 protein. The repertoire holds some 760,000 distinct CDR3 sequences, with 20% to 25% as singletons. This sample is drawn from a study of blood T cells in healthy people across ages. Per germline, CDR1 SNHLY and CDR2 FYNNEI. The CDR3 is 17 residues long. V was pared by 6 bases and J by 5 bases, with 15 bases of the junction left unmatched. The data were also submitted as part of a second study, on T cells of mothers and their children. That source notes: Nine systemically healthy Caucasian donors: three mothers, six children. Sequencing returned over 9.5 million TCR beta CDR3 reads per mother and roughly 3.1 million per child. Persisting microchimeric T cell clones went undetected.

The sample comprised blood. The TCR comes from a boy younger than 18 in good health. The V gene is TRBV2, the J gene TRBJ2-7; 11 bases agree with TRBD2. In nucleotides, the CDR3 is TGTGCCAGCAGGGGACTAGCGGAGGCAAGAGATCCCGACGAGCAGTACTTC. Amino acids: CASRGLAEARDPDEQYF.